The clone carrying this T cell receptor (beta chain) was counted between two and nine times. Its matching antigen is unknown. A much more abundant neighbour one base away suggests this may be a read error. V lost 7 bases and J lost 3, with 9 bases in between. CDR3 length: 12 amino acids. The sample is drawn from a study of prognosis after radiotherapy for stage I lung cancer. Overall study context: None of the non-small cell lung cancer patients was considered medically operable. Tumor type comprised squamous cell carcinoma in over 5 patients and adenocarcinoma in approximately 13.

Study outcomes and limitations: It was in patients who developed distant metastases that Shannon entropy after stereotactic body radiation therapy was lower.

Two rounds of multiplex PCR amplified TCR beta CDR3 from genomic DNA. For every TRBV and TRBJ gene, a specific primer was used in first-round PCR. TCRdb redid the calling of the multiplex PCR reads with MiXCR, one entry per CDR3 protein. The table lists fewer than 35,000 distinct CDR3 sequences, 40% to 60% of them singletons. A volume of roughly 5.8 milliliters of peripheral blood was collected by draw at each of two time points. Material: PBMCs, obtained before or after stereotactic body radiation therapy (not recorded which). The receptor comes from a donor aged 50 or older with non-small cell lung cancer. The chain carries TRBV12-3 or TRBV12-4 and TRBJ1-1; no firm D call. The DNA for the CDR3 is TGTGCCAGCATTTCAGGTTACACTGAAGCTTTCTTT. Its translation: CASISGYTEAFF.